The clone carrying this T cell receptor (beta chain) was seen only a few times. These data belong to a study of regulatory T cells in long-lasting Graves disease. Study details: More than 5 years of antithyroid drugs with positive TSH receptor antibodies defined persistent Graves' disease.

With iRepertoire HTBI primers and Arm-PCR of CDR3 regions, TCR beta libraries were built. TCRdb independently ran MiXCR on the multiplex PCR reads; one entry per CDR3 protein. The data hold some 470,000 distinct CDR3 sequences, with roughly 21% observed a single time. This sample's time point: persistent/refractory GD, antithyroid drugs over 5 years with positive TRAb. The TCR library used RNA extracted from PBMCs. The specimen comprised peripheral blood mononuclear cells (PBMCs), sampled when the disease was refractory, from a patient treated with antithyroid drugs. The sequence came from a female donor with Graves disease.

Written as DNA, the CDR3 is TGTGCCAGCAGTGGATTCGGTCGGATTCAGTACTTC. Its translation: CASSGFGRIQYF. V gene TRBV6-1 combines with J gene TRBJ2-4; D is unclear. V dropped 4 bases and J dropped 10 bases, with 11 bases sitting between them. The CDR3 consists of 12 residues. Germline CDR1 reads MNHNS; CDR2 reads SASEGT.